Listed below are T cell receptor beta chains from one sample, sequenced in a study of T cells in Graves' hyperthyroidism and ophthalmopathy. TCRdb fed the multiplex PCR reads into MiXCR, producing one record per CDR3 protein. The table lists nearly 600,000 distinct CDR3 sequences, over 11% of them singletons. The sequenced sample consisted of blood. These receptors came from a woman aged 25-40 years with Graves' hyperthyroidism that later progressed to Graves' ophthalmopathy. Each CDR3 is given with its conserved first and last residue. The order of the fields is J gene, V gene, D gene, clone size, CDR3 DNA, CDR3 protein. D genes are given only for firm matches. Only part of the rows carry a size: once, few, many, or a class if the clone is expanded.

J gene: TRBJ2-5
V gene: TRBV3-1
D gene: TRBD2
clone size: .
CDR3 DNA: TGTGCCAGCAGCCAAGGGGTAGCGGGAGACGAGACCCAGTACTTC
CDR3 protein: CASSQGVAGDETQYF

J gene: TRBJ2-5
V gene: TRBV4-1
D gene: .
clone size: .
CDR3 DNA: TGCGCCAGCAGCCAAGTTTTGGCGGAGACCCAGTACTTC
CDR3 protein: CASSQVLAETQYF

J gene: TRBJ1-2
V gene: TRBV19
D gene: .
clone size: many
CDR3 DNA: TGTGCCAGTAGCGAGATCCGGGAGCGCGGCTACACCTTC
CDR3 protein: CASSEIRERGYTF

J gene: TRBJ2-7
V gene: TRBV12-3/TRBV12-4
D gene: TRBD1
clone size: many
CDR3 DNA: TGTGCCAGCAGTAAGACAGGGGGCATGTACGAGCAGTACTTC
CDR3 protein: CASSKTGGMYEQYF

J gene: TRBJ1-2
V gene: TRBV28
D gene: TRBD1
clone size: .
CDR3 DNA: TGTGCCAGCCTCCAACTGGGCGGTCGGACAGGACCAGCCTTGGGTAGCTACACCTTC
CDR3 protein: CASLQLGGRTGPALGSYTF

J gene: TRBJ2-5
V gene: TRBV5-1
D gene: .
clone size: many
CDR3 DNA: TGCGCCAGCTGGGAGGCCACCGGTGAGACCCAGTACTTC
CDR3 protein: CASWEATGETQYF

J gene: TRBJ2-7
V gene: TRBV18
D gene: .
clone size: many
CDR3 DNA: TGTGCCAGCAGTCCAAGGACAGACTCCTACGAGCAGTACTTC
CDR3 protein: CASSPRTDSYEQYF

J gene: TRBJ1-2
V gene: TRBV6-6
D gene: .
clone size: many
CDR3 DNA: TGTGCCAGCAGTTACGGGGAATTGGGTGGCTACACCTTC
CDR3 protein: CASSYGELGGYTF

J gene: TRBJ2-7
V gene: TRBV18
D gene: TRBD1
clone size: few
CDR3 DNA: TGTGCCAGCTCACCGGTGACAGGGGTCGGCGAGCAGTACTTC
CDR3 protein: CASSPVTGVGEQYF

J gene: TRBJ2-1
V gene: TRBV11-2
D gene: TRBD2
clone size: many
CDR3 DNA: TGTGCCAGCAGCACAAGGACTAGCGGGGGTAATGAGCAGTTCTTC
CDR3 protein: CASSTRTSGGNEQFF

J gene: TRBJ2-1
V gene: TRBV20-1
D gene: TRBD2
clone size: .
CDR3 DNA: TGCAGTGCTCTGCGGGCTAGCGGGCCGGACAATGAGCAGTTCTTC
CDR3 protein: CSALRASGPDNEQFF

J gene: TRBJ2-3
V gene: TRBV6-1
D gene: TRBD1
clone size: once
CDR3 DNA: TGTGCCAGCAGTGAATCCCGGACAGGGGACACAGATACGCAGTATTTT
CDR3 protein: CASSESRTGDTDTQYF

J gene: TRBJ2-2
V gene: TRBV3-1
D gene: .
clone size: .
CDR3 DNA: TGTGCCAGCAGCCAAGATCCTGAGGAAAACGGGGAGCTGTTTTTT
CDR3 protein: CASSQDPEENGELFF

J gene: TRBJ2-1
V gene: TRBV7-9
D gene: TRBD2
clone size: few
CDR3 DNA: TGTGCCAGCAGCCGAACCGGGACTAGCGGGAGTCACAATGAGCAGTTCTTC
CDR3 protein: CASSRTGTSGSHNEQFF

J gene: TRBJ1-5
V gene: TRBV19
D gene: .
clone size: many
CDR3 DNA: TGTGCCAGTAGTATAGTCACACAGGAGCCCCAGCATTTT
CDR3 protein: CASSIVTQEPQHF

J gene: TRBJ2-1
V gene: TRBV6-2/TRBV6-3
D gene: .
clone size: few
CDR3 DNA: TGTGCCAGCAGTTACCCCACAGGGTTAGGGTATGAGCAGTTCTTC
CDR3 protein: CASSYPTGLGYEQFF

J gene: TRBJ1-2
V gene: TRBV5-1
D gene: TRBD1
clone size: few
CDR3 DNA: TGTGCCAGCAACCGAAAGACGGGGGGACAGGGAAATGGCTACACCTTC
CDR3 protein: CASNRKTGGQGNGYTF

J gene: TRBJ1-2
V gene: TRBV5-8
D gene: TRBD1
clone size: .
CDR3 DNA: TGTGCCAGCAGCTTGGGGACAGGGTGGGCCCATGGCTACACCTTC
CDR3 protein: CASSLGTGWAHGYTF

J gene: TRBJ1-6
V gene: TRBV2
D gene: .
clone size: many
CDR3 DNA: TGTGCCAGCAGTGACTCAAATTCACCCCTCCACTTT
CDR3 protein: CASSDSNSPLHF

J gene: TRBJ2-7
V gene: TRBV3-1
D gene: .
clone size: few
CDR3 DNA: TGTGCCAGCAGCCAAGACACTGACCTCTCCTACGAGCAGTACTTC
CDR3 protein: CASSQDTDLSYEQYF

J gene: TRBJ2-3
V gene: TRBV2
D gene: .
clone size: few
CDR3 DNA: TGTGCCAGCAGTGAATCGGGGGTGGGGCCCATAGATACGCAGTATTTT
CDR3 protein: CASSESGVGPIDTQYF

J gene: TRBJ1-1
V gene: TRBV7-8
D gene: .
clone size: many
CDR3 DNA: TGTGCCAGCAGCCAACCTCAACTGACTGAAGCTTTCTTT
CDR3 protein: CASSQPQLTEAFF

J gene: TRBJ2-2
V gene: TRBV12-3/TRBV12-4
D gene: .
clone size: many
CDR3 DNA: TGTGCCAGCAGCCTTCAGGGGGGTCTGGCCGGGGAGCTGTTTTTT
CDR3 protein: CASSLQGGLAGELFF

J gene: TRBJ2-5
V gene: TRBV6-1
D gene: TRBD2
clone size: many
CDR3 DNA: TGTGCCAGCAGAACTAGCGAGGAGACCCAGTACTTC
CDR3 protein: CASRTSEETQYF

J gene: TRBJ1-3
V gene: TRBV6-1
D gene: .
clone size: .
CDR3 DNA: TGTGCCAGCATAATAGGTCTCTCTGGAAACACCATATATTTT
CDR3 protein: CASIIGLSGNTIYF

J gene: TRBJ1-2
V gene: TRBV30
D gene: TRBD1
clone size: many
CDR3 DNA: TGTGCCTGGCAGGGGGTAGATGGCTATGGCTACACCTTC
CDR3 protein: CAWQGVDGYGYTF

J gene: TRBJ1-1
V gene: TRBV12-3/TRBV12-4
D gene: .
clone size: .
CDR3 DNA: TGTGCCAGCAACCCAAAGGGGTTGTTCACTGAAGCTTTCTTT
CDR3 protein: CASNPKGLFTEAFF

J gene: TRBJ2-3
V gene: TRBV5-4
D gene: TRBD2
clone size: many
CDR3 DNA: TGTGCCAGCAGCTTGCCCTTACTAGCGGGAGACACAGATACGCAGTATTTT
CDR3 protein: CASSLPLLAGDTDTQYF

J gene: TRBJ2-7
V gene: TRBV7-2
D gene: .
clone size: many
CDR3 DNA: TGTGCCAGCGCCATGGTTAGGGAGCAGTACTTC
CDR3 protein: CASAMVREQYF

J gene: TRBJ1-3
V gene: TRBV7-9
D gene: .
clone size: few
CDR3 DNA: TGTGCCAGCAGCTTACTGGGAGTTACTGGAAACACCATATATTTT
CDR3 protein: CASSLLGVTGNTIYF

J gene: TRBJ2-7
V gene: TRBV5-1
D gene: .
clone size: .
CDR3 DNA: TGCGCCAGCGGAGTCCGGGGATCCTACGAGCAGTACTTC
CDR3 protein: CASGVRGSYEQYF

J gene: TRBJ2-1
V gene: TRBV12-3/TRBV12-4
D gene: .
clone size: .
CDR3 DNA: TGTGCCAGCGGCTATACTCCGGGACCTCGGTTCTTC
CDR3 protein: CASGYTPGPRFF

J gene: TRBJ2-1
V gene: TRBV12-3/TRBV12-4
D gene: TRBD2
clone size: many
CDR3 DNA: TGTGCCAGCAGGCCTGGACTAGCTAATCCAGAGCAGTTCTTC
CDR3 protein: CASRPGLANPEQFF

J gene: TRBJ1-6
V gene: TRBV2
D gene: .
clone size: many
CDR3 DNA: TGTGCCAGCAGTTCCGGGACGGGCTATTCACCCCTCCACTTT
CDR3 protein: CASSSGTGYSPLHF

J gene: TRBJ2-6
V gene: TRBV7-3
D gene: .
clone size: .
CDR3 DNA: TGTGCCAGCAGCTTAACGGGGTACTCTGGGGCCAACGTCCTGACTTTC
CDR3 protein: CASSLTGYSGANVLTF

J gene: TRBJ2-3
V gene: TRBV20-1
D gene: TRBD2
clone size: few
CDR3 DNA: TGCAGTGCTAGAGGACTAGCGGTCACAGATACGCAGTATTTT
CDR3 protein: CSARGLAVTDTQYF

J gene: TRBJ2-7
V gene: TRBV18
D gene: .
clone size: .
CDR3 DNA: TGTGCCAGCTCGCGACCACCCACTGATTTCGAGCAGTACTTC
CDR3 protein: CASSRPPTDFEQYF

J gene: TRBJ2-2
V gene: TRBV25-1
D gene: .
clone size: few
CDR3 DNA: TGTGCCAGCAGTGAATGGCGGGACACCGGGGAGCTGTTTTTT
CDR3 protein: CASSEWRDTGELFF

J gene: TRBJ2-1
V gene: TRBV11-3
D gene: .
clone size: .
CDR3 DNA: TGTGCCAGCAGCTACCTACAGGTATTCTCCTACAATGAGCAGTTCTTC
CDR3 protein: CASSYLQVFSYNEQFF

J gene: TRBJ2-7
V gene: TRBV2
D gene: .
clone size: .
CDR3 DNA: TGTGCCAGCAGGGGAAGCGAGCAGTACTTC
CDR3 protein: CASRGSEQYF

J gene: TRBJ2-2
V gene: TRBV24-1
D gene: TRBD2
clone size: many
CDR3 DNA: TGTGCCACCAGTGACCCCGGGACTAGCGGGAAGGGCACCGGGGAGCTGTTTTTT
CDR3 protein: CATSDPGTSGKGTGELFF

J gene: TRBJ2-1
V gene: TRBV11-2
D gene: .
clone size: .
CDR3 DNA: TGTGCCAGCAGTCTTGGCAGGGGTTATGAGCAGTTCTTC
CDR3 protein: CASSLGRGYEQFF

J gene: TRBJ1-2
V gene: TRBV27
D gene: .
clone size: many
CDR3 DNA: TGTGCCAGCAGTTACACCGAAAACTATGGCTACACCTTC
CDR3 protein: CASSYTENYGYTF

J gene: TRBJ2-7
V gene: TRBV5-1
D gene: TRBD1
clone size: .
CDR3 DNA: TGCGCCAGCAGCTCGACACTCAAGACAGGGGGCGAGCAGTACTTC
CDR3 protein: CASSSTLKTGGEQYF

J gene: TRBJ2-1
V gene: TRBV10-3
D gene: .
clone size: few
CDR3 DNA: TGTGCCATCAGACGCGCCGACAATGAGCAGTTCTTC
CDR3 protein: CAIRRADNEQFF

J gene: TRBJ1-1
V gene: TRBV27
D gene: .
clone size: many
CDR3 DNA: TGTGCCAGCAGTTTCCGGCAAAACACTGAAGCTTTCTTT
CDR3 protein: CASSFRQNTEAFF

J gene: TRBJ2-7
V gene: TRBV28
D gene: TRBD2
clone size: few
CDR3 DNA: TGTGCCAGCAGTTTGCTAGCGGGTTCCTACGAGCGGTACTTC
CDR3 protein: CASSLLAGSYERYF

J gene: TRBJ2-3
V gene: TRBV2
D gene: TRBD2
clone size: many
CDR3 DNA: TGTGCCAGCAGTTCCCTGACGACTAGCGGGAGAATCGCTACGCAGTATTTT
CDR3 protein: CASSSLTTSGRIATQYF

J gene: TRBJ1-2
V gene: TRBV30
D gene: .
clone size: many
CDR3 DNA: TGTGCCTGGCGCCTCGCGGGGGCCTACACCTTC
CDR3 protein: CAWRLAGAYTF

J gene: TRBJ1-2
V gene: TRBV20-1
D gene: .
clone size: many
CDR3 DNA: TGCAGTGCTAATATTAACTATGGCTACACCTTC
CDR3 protein: CSANINYGYTF

J gene: TRBJ2-3
V gene: TRBV20-1
D gene: .
clone size: many
CDR3 DNA: TGCAGTGCTAGGGAGGTAGCGAGTACAGATACGCAGTATTTT
CDR3 protein: CSAREVASTDTQYF

J gene: TRBJ2-2
V gene: TRBV7-9
D gene: .
clone size: many
CDR3 DNA: TGTGCCAGCAGCTTAGGCCCCGGGGAGCTGTTTTTT
CDR3 protein: CASSLGPGELFF

J gene: TRBJ2-1
V gene: TRBV7-8
D gene: TRBD2
clone size: many
CDR3 DNA: TGTGCCAGCAGCCCTAGCGGGAGTGTCTCCTACAATGAGCAGTTCTTC
CDR3 protein: CASSPSGSVSYNEQFF